This entry features one TCR beta chain sequence. As yet, its antigen is unknown. Time point defined: blood 4 weeks post-SBRT, at nephrectomy. Sample treatment: 15 Gy SBRT to primary tumor, nephrectomy 4 weeks later. Nephrectomy followed 15 Gy stereotactic body radiation by 4 weeks. This renal cell carcinoma was of the clear cell type. This CDR3 is built from 15 residues. Between the trimmed V and J ends, which lost 2 bases and 8 bases, there was a span of 15 bases. Germline assignment: CDR1 KGHSH and CDR2 LQKENI. Sequencing was performed with immunoSEQ multiplex PCR; in TCRdb, only in-frame clones are kept and a portion is missing. Of some 64,000 clones in the sample, approximately 80% were seen once. This entry belongs to a study of radiation and T cells in renal cell carcinoma. Study-level results: Top tumor clonotypes rose in blood 2 weeks post-radiation, then contracted.

The sequence was obtained from a man aged 55 to 70 with renal cell carcinoma. This sequence joins TRBV18 and TRBJ1-4, with D maybe TRBD1 (5 bases). Specimen: blood, collected from a patient whose treatment included radiotherapy and nephrectomy. The CDR3: CASSPFSGDEEKLFF. In nucleotides, the CDR3 is TGTGCCAGCTCACCATTCTCGGGGGATGAGGAAAAACTGTTTTTT.